Following are 27 T cell receptor beta chains from one sample sequenced in a study of T cells in Graves' hyperthyroidism and ophthalmopathy. The investigators amplified TCR beta CDR3 regions from RNA transcripts. RT-PCR in the first round (using the HTBI primer set) targeted the TCR CDR3. TCRdb fed the multiplex PCR reads into MiXCR, producing one record per CDR3 protein. The table has fewer than 350,000 distinct CDR3 sequences, roughly 13% seen once. Sample: blood. The receptors stem from a woman aged 40 to 55 with Graves' hyperthyroidism.

This clonotype has ten or more counts. The chain joins TRBV11-2 to TRBJ2-1; 10 bases are a match to TRBD2. V trimming: 1 base; J trimming: 1 base; junction bases outside the gene matches: 7. CDR1 and CDR2 from the germline V gene are SGHAT and FQNNGV. The CDR3 contains 18 residues. The CDR3 DNA is TGTGCCAGCAGCTTAGGGCTAGCGGGAGTAACGTCCTACAATGAGCAGTTCTTC. Protein product: CASSLGLAGVTSYNEQFF.

This clonotype occurred once. This may arise from a read error, as a much more abundant clone is one base away. The V call is TRBV27, the J call TRBJ2-1, with 7 positions matching TRBD2. The CDR3 has 15 amino acids. Germline values: CDR1 MNHEY, CDR2 SMNVEV (reference sequence). The CDR3 is CTSSLLRGEYNEQFF. The CDR3 DNA is TGTACCAGCAGTTTATTACGGGGGGAGTACAATGAGCAGTTCTTC.

This clonotype has a handful of counts. The V and J genes are TRBV7-2 and TRBJ2-1; TRBD2 matches 16 bases. The CDR3 is made up of 15 amino acids. V gave up 1 base and J gave up 14 bases; unmatched junction bases: 5. In germline, CDR1 is SGHTA, CDR2 FQGNSA. The CDR3 spells CASSLVGTSGRAEFF. CDR3 coding DNA: TGTGCCAGCAGCTTAGTTGGGACTAGCGGGAGGGCCGAGTTCTTC.

This clonotype was observed many times. The rearrangement links TRBV7-9 to TRBJ1-3; perhaps TRBD1 as D (6 bases). The CDR3 has 15 amino acids. The V end lost 6 bases, the J end lost 0 bases, and 12 bases lay between the germline ends. Germline V gene data show CDR1 as SEHNR and CDR2 as FQNEAQ (reference sequence). The DNA for the CDR3 is TGTGCCAGCAGACCCGGGACAATCTCTGGAAACACCATATATTTT. It encodes CASRPGTISGNTIYF.

This clonotype has only a few counts. The chain carries TRBV3-1 and TRBJ1-6; D gene ambiguous. The CDR3 totals 18 residues. The germline gives CDR1 LGHDT, CDR2 YNNKEL (reference sequence). Deletions cut 0 bases from V and 4 bases from J, with 16 bases between. This CDR3 reads CASSQDSPGPGYNSPLHF. In nucleotides, the CDR3 is TGTGCCAGCAGCCAAGATTCCCCCGGACCGGGATATAATTCACCCCTCCACTTT. Looking up the rest from reference TRBV3-1 and TRBJ1-6 gives the full variable domain: DTAVSQTPKYLVTQMGNDKSIKCEQNLGHDTMYWYKQDSKKFLKIMFSYNNKELIINETVPNRFSPKSPDKAHLNLHINSLELGDSAVYFCASSQDSPGPGYNSPLHFGNGTRLTVT.

V is TRBV6-5 and J is TRBJ2-5, with D uncertain. V was pared by 0 bases and J by 4 bases, with 3 bases between. There are 12 residues in the CDR3. CDR1 is MNHEY, CDR2 SVGAGI, per germline. CDR3: CASSYSSETQYF. The CDR3 nucleotides read TGTGCCAGCAGTTACTCTTCAGAGACCCAGTACTTC.

J is TRBJ2-1 and V is TRBV18, with no clear D. V shed 5 bases and J shed 8 bases, with 13 bases lying between them. CDR1 and CDR2 from the germline V gene are KGHSH and LQKENI. The CDR3 length is 13 residues. The CDR3 region is CASSSSAEDEQFF. In DNA, the CDR3 is TGTGCCAGCTCATCATCGGCGGAAGATGAGCAGTTCTTC.

This clonotype was recorded at least ten times. This sequence joins TRBV6-6 and TRBJ2-5, with TRBD1 as a possible D gene (6 bases). V lost 2 bases and J 4 bases, leaving 14 bases between the germline ends. CDR3 size: 15 residues. CDR1 and CDR2 from the germline V gene are MNHNY and SVGAGI (reference sequence). The CDR3 DNA is TGTGCCAGCAGTTACCAGGGGAGTAGGGGAGAGACCCAGTACTTC. Its protein product is CASSYQGSRGETQYF.

This clonotype occurred many times. The rearrangement joins TRBV2 to TRBJ2-1, with TRBD1 matching 9 bases. V lost 6 bases to trimming and J lost 3 bases; unmatched junction nucleotides: 9. The CDR3 consists of 16 residues. Germline CDR1 SNHLY, CDR2 FYNNEI. In nucleotides, the CDR3 is TGTGCCAGCAGCGGAACAGGGGGCGCGATCTACAATGAGCAGTTCTTC. Protein product: CASSGTGGAIYNEQFF.

This clonotype was detected many times. V is TRBV20-1 and J is TRBJ1-2; D is unclear. V was cut by 3 bases and J by 1 base, with 9 bases left in between. The CDR3 sequence is 13 residues long. Germline V gives CDR1 DFQATT, CDR2 SNEGSKA (reference sequence). The CDR3 bases are TGCAGTGCTAGTGCTCGGGATAACTATGGCTACACCTTC. Encoded protein: CSASARDNYGYTF.

V gene TRBV4-1 combines with J gene TRBJ2-5, with 12 bases lining up with TRBD1. Germline V lookup: CDR1 MGHRA, CDR2 YSYEKL. The CDR3 is 18 residues long. The trim removed 4 bases at V and 5 bases at J, leaving 14 bases unmatched. CDR3 region: CASSPRSLRDRGRETQYF. The CDR3 region has the DNA TGCGCCAGCAGCCCGCGCTCACTCCGGGACAGGGGGCGTGAGACCCAGTACTTC.

This clonotype was found many times. The rearrangement uses TRBV11-2 and TRBJ2-7; 8 bases align to TRBD1. CDR1 SGHAT and CDR2 FQNNGV come from the germline V gene. CDR3 length: 16 residues. With V trimmed by 4 bases and J by 6 bases, 14 bases remained unmatched. CDR3 coding DNA: TGTGCCAGCAGCTCGCGAGGGAGACAGGGGACTTCCGAGCAGTACTTC. Translation: CASSSRGRQGTSEQYF.

V gene TRBV7-2 combines with J gene TRBJ1-1; D is uncertain. This CDR3 spans 13 amino acids. In germline, CDR1 is SGHTA, CDR2 FQGNSA. Trimming shortened V by 5 bases and J by 7 bases, and 14 bases separated the two germline ends. The CDR3 protein is CASSGNSFLEAFF. CDR3 in DNA: TGTGCCAGCAGCGGAAACAGCTTCCTTGAAGCTTTCTTT.

This clonotype was detected many times. The chain recombines TRBV12-3 or TRBV12-4 with TRBJ1-3; D not resolved. Trimming cost V 6 bases and J 4 bases, with 7 bases left between them. This CDR3 region has 12 residues. The CDR3 sequence: CASRDGGNTIYF. CDR3 sequence (DNA): TGTGCCAGCAGGGATGGGGGAAACACCATATATTTT.

There are many counts of this clonotype. The rearrangement uses TRBV7-8 and TRBJ2-3; 9 positions match TRBD2. Germline CDR1 reads SGHVS; CDR2 reads FQNEAQ. V was pared by 2 bases and J by 6 bases, with 9 bases of the junction left unmatched. This CDR3 is built from 16 residues. The CDR3 is CASSLSGGGGTDTQYF. The CDR3, as DNA: TGTGCCAGCAGCTTAAGTGGCGGGGGGGGAACCGATACGCAGTATTTT.

At least ten counts were recorded for this clonotype. V usage is TRBV12-3 or TRBV12-4 and J usage is TRBJ1-3, with TRBD1 as a possible D gene (5 bases). CDR3 size: 15 residues. Trimming took off 2 bases at V and 2 bases at J, with 10 bases between the two ends. This chain's CDR3 is CASSLRGTAGNTIYF. CDR3 DNA sequence: TGTGCCAGCAGTTTACGGGGGACCGCTGGAAACACCATATATTTT.

This clonotype came up many times. This chain's CDR3 is CASSERLAGFGEQFF. Here the CDR3 DNA reads TGTGCCAGCAGTGAACGACTAGCGGGATTCGGTGAGCAGTTCTTC. The rearrangement joins TRBV6-2 or TRBV6-3 to TRBJ2-1, with 11 bases fitting TRBD2. The CDR3 runs 15 residues. J was trimmed by 9 bases and V by 5 bases; bases with no gene match: 9. Germline CDR1 reads MNHEY; CDR2 reads SVGEGT.

The table lists this clonotype with a few counts. This chain joins TRBV7-3 and TRBJ2-6; a weak D match, TRBD2 (6 bases). CDR1 and CDR2 from the germline V gene are SGHTA and FQGTGA. This CDR3 has 13 amino acids. Trimming pared 11 bases from V and 2 bases from J, leaving 10 bases between. The CDR3 DNA reads as TGTGCCGTGCGGGGTCCTGGGGCCAACGTCCTGACTTTC. Its translation: CAVRGPGANVLTF.

This clonotype was seen repeatedly, ten times or more. The DNA for the CDR3 is TGTGCCAGCAGTCCTCACAGGGATTCTGGAAACACCATATATTTT. It encodes CASSPHRDSGNTIYF. V is TRBV28 and J is TRBJ1-3; TRBD1 might be the D (6 bases). CDR1 and CDR2 (germline): MDHEN, SYDVKM. Deletions cut 5 bases from V and 1 base from J, with 12 bases between. This CDR3 is 15 amino acids long.

This clonotype was recorded only once. V gene TRBV5-4 combines with J gene TRBJ1-2, with no clear D. Germline CDR1 and CDR2: SGHNT and YYREEE (reference sequence). The CDR3 sequence is 14 residues long. V was cut by 0 bases and J by 4 bases, with 10 bases left in between. CDR3 sequence: CASSLDGLSYGYTF. The CDR3 DNA is TGTGCCAGCAGCTTGGATGGGTTAAGCTATGGCTACACCTTC.

This clonotype came up many times. V gene TRBV20-1 combines with J gene TRBJ1-5; D perhaps matches TRBD1 (6 bases). V was clipped by 6 bases and J by 1 base, with 16 bases between them. Per the germline V gene, CDR1 is DFQATT and CDR2 is SNEGSKA (reference sequence). CDR3 length equals 15 residues. DNA of the CDR3: TGCAGTGCCGGAGAGGGGGGTACGAGCAATCAGCCCCAGCATTTT. It codes for CSAGEGGTSNQPQHF.

This clonotype was recorded many times. V and J are TRBV7-9 and TRBJ1-5; 7 bases are a match to TRBD1. CDR1 is SEHNR, CDR2 FQNEAQ, per germline (reference sequence). With V trimmed by 5 bases and J by 5 bases, 6 bases remained unmatched. The CDR3 runs to 14 residues. The DNA for the CDR3 is TGTGCCAGCAGCGTTGACAGGGTTGATCAGCCCCAGCATTTT. It translates to CASSVDRVDQPQHF.

The chain links TRBV24-1 to TRBJ1-2; D perhaps matches TRBD1 (5 bases). CDR3 length: 15 residues. CDR1 and CDR2 from the germline V gene are KGHDR and SFDVKD. The V and J ends lost 3 bases and 2 bases respectively, with 12 bases between them. DNA for the CDR3: TGTGCCACCAGTGATACCGGGGCCCCCAACTATGGCTACACCTTC. Amino acid sequence: CATSDTGAPNYGYTF.

The chain employs TRBV18 and TRBJ2-1, with D unclear. Per germline, CDR1 KGHSH and CDR2 LQKENI. V was shortened by 0 bases and J by 7 bases, with 10 bases between the two germline ends. The CDR3 contains 14 residues. CDR3 residues: CASSPPARLNEQFF. In DNA form, the CDR3 reads TGTGCCAGCTCACCACCAGCCAGGCTAAATGAGCAGTTCTTC.

The chain recombines TRBV5-1 with TRBJ2-3; the D is unclear. Germline V gives CDR1 SGHRS, CDR2 YFSETQ. V was trimmed by 1 base and J by 6 bases, leaving 15 bases between them. There are 15 residues in the CDR3. CDR3 sequence reads: CASSLYAEVADTQYF. In DNA, the CDR3 is TGCGCCAGCAGCTTGTACGCGGAAGTGGCGGATACGCAGTATTTT.

Ten or more counts support this clonotype. This chain links TRBV6-2 or TRBV6-3 with TRBJ1-1; D remains ambiguous. V dropped 7 bases and J dropped 0 bases, with 15 bases sitting between them. Germline V gene sequence: CDR1 MNHEY, CDR2 SVGEGT. The CDR3 is 15 amino acids. The CDR3 protein is CASTKSSGVNTEAFF. The CDR3 DNA reads TGTGCCAGCACTAAATCCTCTGGGGTGAACACTGAAGCTTTCTTT.

This clonotype was observed at least ten times. The chain recombines TRBV27 with TRBJ1-1, with no clear D. Between the trimmed V and J ends, which lost 5 bases and 1 base, there was a span of 17 bases. The germline gives CDR1 MNHEY, CDR2 SMNVEV (reference sequence). CDR3 length: 16 amino acids. The CDR3 sequence is CASSQMSSPGNTEAFF. CDR3 bases: TGTGCCAGCAGTCAAATGTCATCGCCAGGGAACACTGAAGCTTTCTTT.